The following is a TCR beta chain sequence with its context. These data originate in a study of OX40 agonist ivuxolimab in advanced cancers. Study summary: Of the patients, three showed partial responses, one with hepatocellular carcinoma and two with cutaneous melanoma.

The V gene lost 3 bases and the J gene lost 2 bases, with 9 bases spanning the gap. The length of the CDR3 is 13 residues. Germline CDR1 SGHKS, CDR2 YYEKEE (reference sequence). Only in-frame clones appear in the TCRdb table, and some are missing; sequencing was by immunoSEQ multiplex PCR. The sample includes about 72,000 clones, 88% seen only once; the top ten take about 1%. Sequencing was performed on CD4+ or CD8+ T cells sorted from blood, taken in a trial of the OX40 agonist ivuxolimab. This receptor was identified in an adult with an advanced solid tumor such as melanoma, head and neck, liver or kidney cancer. The V call is TRBV5-5, the J call TRBJ2-7, with no clear D. CDR3 coding DNA: TGTGCCAGCAGCTGGGCAGACGCCTACGAGCAGTACTTC. Its protein is CASSWADAYEQYF.